The rows below give T cell receptor beta chains drawn from one sample of a study of blood T cell repertoires in COVID-19. Method: immunoSEQ multiplex PCR; TCRdb's copy keeps in-frame clones and lacks some. The sample carries about 170,000 clones, roughly 87% recorded once. Sample: peripheral blood. The receptors stem from a woman aged 50 to 60 with acute or convalescent COVID-19. The CDR3 runs from the conserved cysteine through the conserved F or W. A D gene is named only where the DNA matches it firmly. Expanded clones get a size class; other rows say once, few or many, or leave the size out.

J gene	D gene	clone size	V gene	CDR3 DNA	CDR3 protein
TRBJ2-1	TRBD2	NA	TRBV4-2	TGTGCCAGCAGCCCCCGCCGGGCGGGGGGTACTTACAATGAGCAGTTCTTC	CASSPRRAGGTYNEQFF
TRBJ1-1	NA	few	TRBV19	TGTGCCAGTAGTCCCTCGCATATACTGCACACTGAAGCTTTCTTT	CASSPSHILHTEAFF
TRBJ1-2	NA	NA	TRBV7-9	TGTGCCACCATTCTTTATTCGGGGGACTATGGCTACACCTTC	CATILYSGDYGYTF
TRBJ2-2	TRBD1	NA	TRBV19	TGTGCCAGTAGTGACAGGGGTCTGTGTACCGGGGAGCTGTTTTTT	CASSDRGLCTGELFF
TRBJ1-3	NA	NA	TRBV9	TGTGCCAGCAGCTACTCTGGAAACACCATATATTTT	CASSYSGNTIYF
TRBJ1-2	TRBD1	NA	TRBV4-3	TGCGCCAGCAGCCAAGAGACAGGGGTTGGAGGCTACACCTTC	CASSQETGVGGYTF
TRBJ2-5	TRBD2	NA	TRBV30	TGTGCCTGGACTCCTAGCGGGAGGATTCAAGAGACCCAGTACTTC	CAWTPSGRIQETQYF
TRBJ1-2	TRBD1	NA	TRBV6-2/TRBV6-3	TGTGCCAGCAGTCCAGGGGGCATCGGCTATGGCTACACCTTC	CASSPGGIGYGYTF
TRBJ1-2	NA	NA	TRBV2	TGTGCCAGCAAGAGCCAGGTGACCAACTATGGCTACACCTTC	CASKSQVTNYGYTF
TRBJ1-1	TRBD1	NA	TRBV20-1	TGCAGTGCTAGTCCCGGGACAGGGGACACTGAAGCTTTCTTT	CSASPGTGDTEAFF
TRBJ1-4	NA	NA	TRBV5-4	TGTGCCAGCAGCTCGACACAGGGAACTAATGAAAAACTGTTTTTT	CASSSTQGTNEKLFF
TRBJ1-2	TRBD1	NA	TRBV4-2	TGTGCCAGCAGCCCCGGGGGACAGGACGACCGTCACACCTTC	CASSPGGQDDRHTF
TRBJ2-7	TRBD2	once	TRBV7-9	TGTGCCAGCAGCCAGGGACTAGCTGGTGGTGACGAGCAGTACTTC	CASSQGLAGGDEQYF
TRBJ1-5	NA	NA	TRBV6-5	TGTGCCAGCAGTACAATGACTGACAGCAATCAGCCCCAGCATTTT	CASSTMTDSNQPQHF
TRBJ2-7	TRBD2	NA	TRBV10-3	TGTGCCACCGCCCACCGAGCGGGGGGGATCGACGAGCAGTACTTC	CATAHRAGGIDEQYF
TRBJ1-2	NA	NA	TRBV10-3	TGTGCCATCAGTGATCACCAGAGGATTGATGGCTACACCTTC	CAISDHQRIDGYTF
TRBJ2-1	TRBD2	once	TRBV18	TGTGCCAGCTCACCCGGACTAGCGCCCTACAATGAGCAGTTCTTC	CASSPGLAPYNEQFF
TRBJ2-3	TRBD2	NA	TRBV5-1	TGCGCCAGCAGCTTGGCCGCGGGACTAGCGCTTGATACGCAGTATTTT	CASSLAAGLALDTQYF
TRBJ2-1	TRBD2	NA	TRBV7-2	TGTGCCAGCCAAGGACTAGCGGCTTACAATGAGCAGTTCTTC	CASQGLAAYNEQFF
TRBJ1-2	TRBD1	NA	TRBV5-8	TGTGCCAGCAGCTTGGACAGGGGGCTCGATGGCTACACCTTC	CASSLDRGLDGYTF
TRBJ1-2	TRBD1	NA	TRBV19	TGTGCCAGTAGTGTTAAGACCGGGACAGGGCTGGGGGTACTCTATGGCTACACCTTC	CASSVKTGTGLGVLYGYTF
TRBJ1-1	TRBD1	NA	TRBV19	TGTGCCAGTAGTATAGGGACAGGGGTAGGCACTGAAGCTTTCTTT	CASSIGTGVGTEAFF
TRBJ1-1	TRBD1	NA	TRBV30	TGTGCCGCCAGGGGGGACAGAGGGACTTTGAACACTGAAGCTTTCTTT	CAARGDRGTLNTEAFF
TRBJ2-5	TRBD2	once	TRBV5-6	TGTGCCAGCAGCTTGGATGCTAGCGGGAGCGGGGAGACCCAGTACTTC	CASSLDASGSGETQYF
TRBJ2-1	NA	NA	TRBV5-4	TGTGCCAGCAGCCGAGACATCCGCTCCTACAATGAGCAGTTCTTC	CASSRDIRSYNEQFF
TRBJ2-2	NA	NA	TRBV9	TGTGCCAGCAGCGTAGAGGGGGCGAACACCGGGGAGCTGTTTTTT	CASSVEGANTGELFF
TRBJ1-2	NA	NA	TRBV7-9	TGTGCCAGCAGGGGCTCTACTAACTATGGCTACACCTTC	CASRGSTNYGYTF
TRBJ1-2	NA	NA	TRBV3-1/TRBV3-2	TGTGCCAGCAGCCAACTACAGGGCCCCGCTAACTATGGCTACACCTTC	CASSQLQGPANYGYTF
TRBJ1-6	TRBD1	NA	TRBV19	TGTGCCAGTAGTATCTCCGGGACAGGATTGTCACCCCTCCACTTT	CASSISGTGLSPLHF
TRBJ2-4	TRBD2	NA	TRBV9	TGTGCCAGCAGCCCTCGGGGGGATACCAAAAACATTCAGTACTTC	CASSPRGDTKNIQYF
TRBJ1-2	NA	NA	TRBV3-1/TRBV3-2	TGTGCCAGCAGCCAAGATTGGGGGGGCGGCGGGAACTATGGCTACACCTTC	CASSQDWGGGGNYGYTF
TRBJ2-1	TRBD2	NA	TRBV5-8	TGTGCCAGCAGCACGGAACTAGCGGAATCCTACAATGAGCAGTTCTTC	CASSTELAESYNEQFF
TRBJ2-7	NA	NA	TRBV7-2	TGTGCCAGCAGCTTAAGGTCTAGGGGTAGGGGGTTATCCTACGAGCAGTACTTC	CASSLRSRGRGLSYEQYF
TRBJ1-4	NA	NA	TRBV30	TGTGCCTGGAGCCAGGGGTCAAATGAAAAACTGTTTTTT	CAWSQGSNEKLFF
TRBJ1-1	NA	NA	TRBV29-1	TGCAGCGTCCTTAAGACAGCTCCCCACACTGAAGCTTTCTTT	CSVLKTAPHTEAFF
TRBJ1-5	NA	NA	TRBV5-4	TGTGCCAGCAGCTTCGGAGGGGACCAGCCCCAGCATTTT	CASSFGGDQPQHF
TRBJ2-2	TRBD1	NA	TRBV5-1	TGCGCCAGCAGCTGGGCCGGGACAGATAACGGGGAGCTGTTTTTT	CASSWAGTDNGELFF